The entry below describes one T cell receptor beta chain. This clonotype occurred a few times. It has no known antigen specificity. Within one base of it there is no much larger clone, and no base qualities were kept. TCR cDNA was made using 5'RACE template switching, a step that added a universal primer site and unique molecular identifiers. cDNA synthesis was primed from both the TCR alpha and TCR beta constant segments. Libraries were amplified in two PCR steps, with sample barcodes and sequencing adapters added in the second step. Sequencing of the libraries was done on either Illumina HiSeq 2500 (2x100 bp) or NovaSeq (2x150 bp). From the authors' description of their analysis: MIGEC handled demultiplexing of reads and collapsing into UMI consensus sequences, while MiXCR performed V(D)J alignment. Vaccine-responding clonotypes were identified with edgeR using replicate PBMC samples, with FDR below 0.01 and a log2 fold change above 5 up to day 15 being required. Each bulk clonotype received a CD4 or CD8 identity based on whether the sequenced CD4 or CD8 repertoire contained that clonotype at higher abundance. TCRdb redid the processing of the public reads, applying fastp at Q25 and MiXCR, and retained in-frame beta chains. CDR3 protein duplicates are merged, each entry listing the most common genes and DNA. The V and J calls come from TCRdb's annotation, not from the publication. The sample yields 350,000 or so distinct CDR3 sequences; 7% to 9% were counted once. Roughly a sixth of the sample lies in the top ten.

The meaning of the sample's treatment or condition label: live attenuated yellow fever vaccine strain. At every blood-draw timepoint, two biological replicates of bulk PBMCs were collected. PBMCs were isolated from peripheral blood using a standard Ficoll-Paque protocol. TriZol was used to extract RNA from bulk PBMCs, from CD4 and CD8 fractions, and from dextramer-positive and dextramer-negative fractions. This record comes from a study of T cells after yellow fever vaccination (dated by TCRdb to the late 2010s). About the investigation overall: The SMART-Seq v4 Ultra Low Input RNA kit was used to prepare libraries from fractions with low cell numbers. Bulk TCR alpha and beta repertoires were sequenced longitudinally to track T-cell clones before and after primary and booster YFV17D yellow fever vaccination. Two healthy male donors, one aged 18 to 29 and one aged 30 to 40 years, were included in the cohort. Blood samples were taken at several timepoints before and after primary and secondary immunization, and bulk PBMC replicates and cell subsets were isolated.

CDR1 and CDR2, looked up from the germline V gene, are MGHRA and YSYEKL. Between the V and J ends, shortened by 4 bases and 5 bases respectively, the junction contains 10 bases. Including the terminal cysteine and phenylalanine, the CDR3 comprises 13 residues. Only the CDR3 part of the read is kept: 39 bases, read in frame from the first base. Results the study describes overall, beyond this receptor: Most clones expanded after primary vaccination (96% of CD4 and 88% of CD8) were re-detected after the booster, suggesting that broad memory maintenance occurred. Because only two donors were included in the study, the extent to which the findings can be generalized is limited. FACS-sorted repertoires could contain abundant contaminating clonotypes from the bulk population, so computational filtering was required. A small share of clonotypes occurred in both CD4 and CD8 compartments, likely arising from convergent recombination. The secondary T-cell response was weaker than the primary response but faster, peaking on day 5 instead of day 15.

This sequence was found in a man between 18 and 35 years old who received the YFV17D yellow fever vaccine. The sample here was PBMCs, taken roughly 46 days after the first yellow fever vaccination. The chain is encoded by TRBV4-1 joined to TRBJ2-3; confidence is insufficient to name the D gene. The sequence in DNA is TGCGCCAGCAGCCCTTTGAGAGGAGATACGCAGTATTTT. Its coded protein is CASSPLRGDTQYF.